This TCR beta chain was captured by sequencing in a study of liver allograft versus peripheral blood T cells (dated by TCRdb to about 2020). For context, the study as a whole: The study compared T cell receptor repertoires found within transplanted livers against repertoires in the peripheral blood of liver transplant recipients. Findings and caveats that apply to the study as a whole: T cell receptor repertoires inside liver allografts were reported to be different from the repertoires detected in peripheral blood.

By its share of the sample, this clonotype is medium-sized (0.01 to 0.1%). Its specific antigen is unknown. It has no much larger one-base neighbor in the sample; base qualities were not kept. At the junction V is shortened by 2 bases and J by 4 bases, with 10 bases in between. The germline V gene sets CDR1 to SGHDT and CDR2 to YYEEEE. The CDR3, cysteine through valine, is 13 amino acids long. The kept DNA is CDR3 alone, 39 bases in frame from the first base. Instrument on record: Illumina MiSeq. TCRdb trimmed public reads at Q25 via fastp, called clones via MiXCR and kept in-frame beta chains. Rows are unified per CDR3 protein, each entry keeping the most common DNA and genes. Within this sample are about 810 distinct CDR3 sequences, with more than 14% of them counted one time only. The ten largest clonotypes hold almost 40% of the sample.

The sequence links TRBV5-6 to TRBJ2-7, with the D gene not clear enough to name. The source of this sequence is a human patient who had a liver transplant. In transplant recipients, some T cells may be of donor rather than host origin. CDR3 protein: CASSFPRSYEQYV. The nucleotides read TGTGCCAGCAGCTTTCCCAGATCATACGAGCAGTACGTC.